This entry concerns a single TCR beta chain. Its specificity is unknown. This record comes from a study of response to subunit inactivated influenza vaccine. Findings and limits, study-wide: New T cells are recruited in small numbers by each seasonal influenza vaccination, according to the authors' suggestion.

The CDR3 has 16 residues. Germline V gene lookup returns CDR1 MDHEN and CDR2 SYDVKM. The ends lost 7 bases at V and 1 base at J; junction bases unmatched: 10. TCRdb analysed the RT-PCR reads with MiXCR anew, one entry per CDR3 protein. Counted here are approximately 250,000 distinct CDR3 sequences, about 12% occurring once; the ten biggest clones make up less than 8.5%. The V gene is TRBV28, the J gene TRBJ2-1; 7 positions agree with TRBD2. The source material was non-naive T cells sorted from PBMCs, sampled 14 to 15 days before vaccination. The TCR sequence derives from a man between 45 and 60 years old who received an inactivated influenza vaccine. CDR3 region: CASNPTLGGSYNEQFF. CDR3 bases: TGTGCCAGCAATCCCACCTTGGGAGGGTCCTACAATGAGCAGTTCTTC.